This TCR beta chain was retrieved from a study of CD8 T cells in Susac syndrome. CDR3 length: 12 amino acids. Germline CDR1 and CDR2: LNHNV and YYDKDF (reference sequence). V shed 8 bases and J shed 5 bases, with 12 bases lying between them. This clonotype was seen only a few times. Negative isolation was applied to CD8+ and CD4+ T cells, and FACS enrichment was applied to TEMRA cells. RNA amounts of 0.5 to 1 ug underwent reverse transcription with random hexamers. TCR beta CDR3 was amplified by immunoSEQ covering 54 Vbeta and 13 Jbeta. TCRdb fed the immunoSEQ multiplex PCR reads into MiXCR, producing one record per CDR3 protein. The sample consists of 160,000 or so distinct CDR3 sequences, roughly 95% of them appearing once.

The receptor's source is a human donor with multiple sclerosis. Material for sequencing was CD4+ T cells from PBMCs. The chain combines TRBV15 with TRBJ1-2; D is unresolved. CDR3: CATSPSGYGYTF. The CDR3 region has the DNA TGTGCCACCTCGCCCAGCGGGTATGGCTACACCTTC. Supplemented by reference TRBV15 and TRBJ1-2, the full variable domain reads DAMVIQNPRYQVTQFGKPVTLSCSQTLNHNVMYWYQQKSSQAPKLLFHYYDKDFNNEADTPDNFQSRRPNTSFCFLDIRSPGLGDTAMYLCATSPSGYGYTFGSGTRLTVV.